The sequence of this T cell receptor (beta chain) was determined in a study of shared clonotypes between healthy human individuals (dated by TCRdb to about 2020). Concerning the study at large: The cohort included a few men and a couple of women between 18 and 49 years of age. For each donor, CD4 naive and CD4 memory were each given three plates, CD8 naive was given two plates, and CD8 memory was given one plate. To estimate repertoire size and how much clonotype sharing occurs between individuals, the study deeply sequenced the blood TCR repertoires of several healthy adults. Different laboratories and diverse techniques were used to prepare libraries and sequence TCR repertoires, to increase sequencing depth and limit assay-specific biases. Leukapheresis yielded between about 0.85 and 10 billion PBMCs per donor. General findings and caveats noted by the study authors: Pairwise subsampling led to the expectation that sequencing depth would affect the degree of clonotype sharing among donors. Sampling was restricted to blood, and TCR repertoires in tissue are likely to differ from TCR repertoires in blood. Rarefaction of sorted-subset datasets indicated incomplete sequencing despite the large sequencing depth. The small number of donors limited the genetic and exposure-history diversity represented. Sharing across several donors was observed for approximately 4.6% of naive CD4, about 4% of naive CD8, over 2% of memory CD4, and around 0.4% of memory CD8 clonotypes. Clonotypes shared by all four sorted-subset donors showed higher generation probabilities than non-shared clonotypes. Naive subsets generally had larger estimated clonotype richness than memory subsets did.

The CDR3 covers 16 residues, taking in both the cysteine and the phenylalanine. The sequence is cut down to CDR3 DNA, 48 bases in frame from base 1. V loses 3 bases, J loses 6 bases, and the germline ends lie 18 bases apart. From a lookup of the germline V gene, CDR1 and CDR2 are KGHSH and LQKENI. Donors were healthy HIV-negative adults with no recently reported acute infections or vaccinations. Every donor was a Caucasian adult residing in Nashville, Tennessee, USA. CD4+ T cells were enriched through magnetic negative selection, after which naive cells were positively selected on CD45RA and the remaining negative fraction served as the memory subset. Blood was obtained by leukapheresis, after which PBMCs were separated by Ficoll-Histopaque density gradient centrifugation and cryopreserved in liquid nitrogen vapor phase. Analytical flow cytometry was used to check the purity and quantity of every magnetically sorted T cell population. From each sorted fraction, genomic DNA was isolated and quantified by UV absorbance on a Nanodrop 2000c.

TCR CDR3 regions were amplified from genomic DNA by multiplex PCR using the deep immunoSEQ assay. Extracted genomic DNA from each cell subset was spread evenly across all wells of several immunoSEQ 96-well plates, with each plate serving as a replicate. For sorted subsets, approximately 210 ng of genomic DNA, equivalent to 30,000 or so T cell genomes, went into each replicate PCR. Purified libraries were quantified with a Qubit 3.0 fluorometer, sized on a Bioanalyzer 2100, and re-quantified with the KAPA Library Quantification kit. Every immunoSEQ 96-well plate was sequenced on a separate single-read 150-cycle Illumina NextSeq 550 flow cell. In the source study's methods: Because the immunoSEQ output included only junctional sequences and no quality scores, the filtering could not be the same as the filtering used for full-length reads. To assign V/J genes and CDR3, sequences were annotated against IMGT germline references using PyIR, a Python wrapper for IgBLAST v1.9. Any read was removed if the V/J assignment was weak (E-value above 1e-6), the CDR3 was missing, or the read contained stop codons, out-of-frame junctions, or ambiguous translated residues. V3J clonotypes were defined by identical inferred V gene, J gene, and CDR3 amino acid sequence. Percentage overlap between repertoires was calculated by dividing the number of shared unique clonotypes by the size of the smaller repertoire. RTK rarefaction, the Chao1 estimator, and Recon v2.1 estimates of unobserved clonotypes were used to assess repertoire richness. Generation probabilities were computed with OLGA for all TCRbeta clonotypes obtained by the gDNA method from several donors. The table was pulled from immuneACCESS by TCRdb, which kept in-frame rearrangements only. Such tables lose some clones; where checked, under half of the loss comes from unresolved V genes, and the rest has no known cause. Clone size and the V and J calls come from that table; the DNA yielded D and trimming. Here the sample has some 2.1 million clones; 95% occur a single time. More than 0.1% of the sample is held by the ten biggest clonotypes.

Comment on this clone: No antigen is known for it. The input lacks base qualities; no much larger clone sits a single base away.

This sequence was found in a man between 18 and 35 years old in good health. In this chain, TRBV18 is recombined with TRBJ1-5; the best D guess is TRBD1, with 6 bases matching. The sample was naive CD4+ T cells sorted from blood. Sample cell subset or site, as interpreted from the label and publication: CD45RA+ positively selected. The CDR3 protein: CASSPGSGGAGQPQHF. The DNA reads as follows: TGTGCCAGCTCACCGGGCTCGGGGGGGGCAGGTCAGCCCCAGCATTTT. Beyond the CDR3, the reference TRBV18 and TRBJ1-5 genes provide the residues; the full variable domain reads: NAGVMQNPRHLVRRRGQEARLRCSPMKGHSHVYWYRQLPEEGLKFMVYLQKENIIDESGMPKERFSAEFPKEGPSILRIQQVVRGDSAAYFCASSPGSGGAGQPQHFGDGTRLSIL.